The entry below describes one T cell receptor (beta chain). The antigen remains undetermined. The sample originates from a study of cytomegalovirus exposure and HLA in healthy donors. Across the study: One earlier analysis, a look at roughly 180 million T cells, found roughly 110 million unique TCR beta sequences.

Germline assignment: CDR1 SEHNR and CDR2 FQNEAQ (reference sequence). With V trimmed by 6 bases and J by 3 bases, 4 bases remained unmatched. The CDR3 has 13 residues. Study findings and constraints: Apart from CMV serostatus, no immune exposure information was available. TCR beta sequences reportedly predicted most subjects' HLA-A and HLA-B alleles accurately.

The PCR made use of 60 Vbeta and 13 Jbeta primers. As processed by the authors: Roughly 10 million shared chains were among the approximately 80 million unique TCR beta chains that a later analysis counted. The method was immunoSEQ multiplex PCR; TCRdb's version includes in-frame clones alone and lacks a portion of them. V, J and clone size are those of that table, while D and trimming were read from the DNA. The sample has some 170,000 clones, 70% to 85% seen once. This clonotype originated in a human donor in good health. V gene TRBV7-9 combines with J gene TRBJ2-7; TRBD1 matches at 8 bases. What was sequenced was PBMCs. The CDR3 region has the DNA TGTGCCAGCAGACCGGGACAGGACTACGAGCAGTACTTC. Amino acid sequence: CASRPGQDYEQYF.